This T cell receptor (beta chain) comes out of a study of CD8+ T cells in alopecia areata. At the level of the study: Each of the treated patients was given oral tofacitinib, 5 to 10 mg twice daily, for moderate-to-severe alopecia areata.

Trimming took 5 bases from V and 0 from J; bases not matched to a gene: 6. The V gene's germline CDR1 is MNHEY and CDR2 SMNVEV (reference sequence). The CDR3 consists of 16 residues. Of note for this clone: Distinct nucleotide sequences in the sample also encode this CDR3.

RNA was isolated and reverse transcribed to cDNA, the sequencing template. The table came from immunoSEQ multiplex PCR; TCRdb's copy has only in-frame clones and leaves some out. The sample lists under 70,000 clones; approximately 61% were seen once. The clonotype originates from a human donor with alopecia areata. The sample in question was CD8+ T cells sorted from blood, obtained at week 0. The chain recombines TRBV27 with TRBJ2-4, with 8 bases matching TRBD2. The CDR3 DNA reads as TGTGCCAGCAGTCCCCGGGGGGGACTAGCCAAAAACATTCAGTACTTC. Its protein product is CASSPRGGLAKNIQYF.